These 27 T cell receptor beta chains originate from one sample sequenced in a study of blood T cell repertoires in COVID-19. The repertoire was sequenced with immunoSEQ multiplex PCR; TCRdb's copy has only in-frame clones and lacks some. This sample carries approximately 59,000 clones, 80% to 90% of them seen once, and the ten largest clones take 15% to 18%. The sequenced sample was peripheral blood. These receptors were collected from an elderly man with acute or convalescent COVID-19.

CDR3: CASVSSGRASGELFF. Here the CDR3 DNA reads TGTGCCAGTGTATCGAGCGGGAGGGCCTCCGGGGAGCTGTTTTTT. The chain couples TRBV19 to TRBJ2-2; TRBD2 agrees at 10 bases. The CDR3 has 15 amino acids. CDR1 is LNHDA, CDR2 SQIVND, per germline (reference sequence). After removal of 8 bases from V and 6 bases from J, the junction contained 9 bases not matched to a gene.

The V gene is TRBV6-6, the J gene TRBJ2-7, with a tentative D call TRBD2 (6 bases). CDR3 length: 14 residues. Germline CDR1 is MNHNY and CDR2 is SVGAGI (reference sequence). V lost 7 bases, J lost 0 bases, and 13 bases lay in between. Here the CDR3 reads CASIWGESSYEQYF. In DNA, the CDR3 is TGTGCCAGCATTTGGGGGGAAAGCTCCTACGAGCAGTACTTC.

The rearrangement joins TRBV5-5 to TRBJ1-5, with 9 bases matching TRBD1. The germline V gene encodes CDR1 SGHKS and CDR2 YYEKEE (reference sequence). This CDR3 is built from 16 residues. V was clipped by 4 bases and J by 2 bases; unmatched bases: 7. CDR3 amino acids: CASSPEDRGGNQPQHF. As DNA, the CDR3 is TGTGCCAGCAGCCCCGAGGACAGGGGAGGCAATCAGCCCCAGCATTTT.

The chain employs TRBV7-2 and TRBJ2-1; possible D gene TRBD2, 6 bases. This CDR3 comprises 14 residues. Trimming removed 4 bases at V and 10 bases at J, with 17 bases between. The germline gives CDR1 SGHTA, CDR2 FQGNSA. DNA of the CDR3: TGTGCCAGCAGCTCGGAGGGGCACCTAGGGGAGCAGTTCTTC. This encodes CASSSEGHLGEQFF.

The gene calls are TRBV7-6 and TRBJ2-2; 8 bases map to TRBD2. V lost 0 bases and J lost 1; bases outside the gene matches: 1. There are 16 residues in the CDR3. Per germline, CDR1 SGHVS and CDR2 FNYEAQ. Here the CDR3 reads CASSLAGLVNTGELFF. In DNA form, the CDR3 reads TGTGCCAGCAGCTTAGCGGGACTAGTGAACACCGGGGAGCTGTTTTTT.

The chain is built from TRBV30 and TRBJ2-7; perhaps TRBD2 as D (5 bases). Per the germline V gene, CDR1 is GTSNPN and CDR2 is SVGIG (reference sequence). Trimming left V 2 bases short and J 3 bases short, with 26 bases between. This CDR3 spans 18 amino acids. For the CDR3, the DNA is TGTGCCTGGAGTCCCAACCCCTCTAGGTGGGGAGCTCACTACGAGCAGTACTTC. Residues: CAWSPNPSRWGAHYEQYF.

The chain couples TRBV5-4 to TRBJ2-3, with 13 bases matching TRBD2. The CDR3 has 20 amino acids. Germline V gene sequence: CDR1 SGHNT, CDR2 YYREEE (reference sequence). Germline trimming cut 3 bases from V and 1 base from J; bases unmatched to any gene: 14. CDR3 DNA sequence: TGTGCCAGCAGCTCCCATAAGACTAGCGGGGGGACGAGGGGCACAGATACGCAGTATTTT. Its translation: CASSSHKTSGGTRGTDTQYF.

In this sample, this clone turned up once. This chain connects TRBV5-1 to TRBJ2-3, with TRBD2 matching over 10 bases. From germline, CDR1 is SGHRS and CDR2 YFSETQ. Unmatched junction bases numbered 7, after V lost 0 bases and J lost 0 bases. The CDR3 is 18 residues long. The CDR3 loop reads CASSLGLAGATSTDTQYF. Written as DNA, the CDR3 is TGCGCCAGCAGCTTGGGCCTAGCGGGGGCCACTAGCACAGATACGCAGTATTTT.

The V call is TRBV9, the J call TRBJ2-1, with 12 bases matching TRBD2. Per germline, CDR1 SGDLS and CDR2 YYNGEE. This CDR3 has 17 amino acids. V dropped 4 bases and J dropped 6; count of bases not matched to a gene: 11. Here the CDR3 reads CASSSRSTSGRPNEQFF. The CDR3 nucleotides are TGTGCCAGCAGCTCACGTTCGACTAGCGGGAGACCCAATGAGCAGTTCTTC.

This clone was counted between two and nine times. This CDR3 is CASSESGGNTEAFF. The CDR3 nucleotides read TGCGCCAGCAGCGAATCGGGGGGGAACACTGAAGCTTTCTTT. The chain is built from TRBV5-1 and TRBJ1-1; the D gene is possibly TRBD1 (5 bases). This CDR3 is 14 amino acids long. Trimming took off 4 bases at V and 1 base at J, with 11 bases between the two ends. Germline-derived CDR1 and CDR2 are SGHRS and YFSETQ.

The chain employs TRBV30 and TRBJ2-3; 9 bases agree with TRBD2. This CDR3 comprises 14 residues. Germline V lookup: CDR1 GTSNPN, CDR2 SVGIG (reference sequence). The junction had 6 bases not matched to a gene; V was cut back by 5 bases and J by 3 bases. CDR3 DNA: TGTGCCTGGTGCCTAGCGGGGCTGACAGATACGCAGTATTTT. Amino acids: CAWCLAGLTDTQYF.

The CDR3 DNA sequence: TGTGCCAGCTCACCATCCACAGGCAACTATGGCTACACCTTC. It specifies CASSPSTGNYGYTF. The J gene is TRBJ1-2, the V gene TRBV18; D might be TRBD1 (5 bases). CDR1 is KGHSH, CDR2 LQKENI, per germline. V lost 2 bases and J 2 bases, leaving 9 bases between the germline ends. The CDR3 runs to 14 residues.

The J gene is TRBJ2-5, the V gene TRBV3-1 (or the pseudogene TRBV3-2); the match to TRBD2 covers 12 bases. V shed 4 bases and J 5 bases; nucleotides not matched to a gene: 5. Germline loops: CDR1 LGHDT, CDR2 YNNKEL (reference sequence). The CDR3 extends over 15 amino acids. This chain's CDR3 is CASSLLAGGRETQYF. CDR3 coding DNA: TGTGCCAGCAGCCTCCTAGCGGGGGGGCGGGAGACCCAGTACTTC.

The V and J genes are TRBV7-9 and TRBJ1-3; TRBD1 matches at 10 bases. The J segment lost 8 bases and the V segment lost 6 bases, leaving 4 bases of the junction unmatched. The CDR3 runs 13 residues. Germline V lookup: CDR1 SEHNR, CDR2 FQNEAQ (reference sequence). CDR3 residues: CASRIGQGDTIYF. DNA for the CDR3: TGTGCCAGCAGAATTGGACAGGGGGACACCATATATTTT.

The chain combines TRBV24-1 with TRBJ2-1, with a possible D match to TRBD1 (5 bases). V was shortened by 3 bases and J by 3 bases, with 17 bases between the two germline ends. Per germline, CDR1 KGHDR and CDR2 SFDVKD. CDR3 length equals 17 residues. This CDR3 is CATSDPSDKGYYNEQFF. Written as DNA, the CDR3 is TGTGCCACCAGTGATCCCTCGGATAAGGGGTACTACAATGAGCAGTTCTTC.

In DNA, the CDR3 is TGTGCCAGTAGTATCTTGCGGGAGGGTTTCAATGAGCAGTTCTTC. As protein: CASSILREGFNEQFF. V is TRBV19 and J is TRBJ2-1, with 9 positions matching TRBD2. V was pared by 3 bases and J by 6 bases, with 6 bases of the junction left unmatched. This CDR3 region has 15 residues. Germline V CDR1 and CDR2: LNHDA, SQIVND (reference sequence).

The chain couples TRBV28 to TRBJ2-2; the D is unclear. The ends were cut back, 7 bases at V and 2 bases at J, with 5 bases in the middle. The length of the CDR3 is 12 residues. Germline CDR1 reads MDHEN; CDR2 reads SYDVKM. DNA of the CDR3: TGTGCCAGCAAGCCCAACACCGGGGAGCTGTTTTTT. This sequence encodes CASKPNTGELFF.

This rearrangement joins TRBV2 to TRBJ2-4; the match to TRBD1 covers 7 bases. J was trimmed by 8 bases and V by 4 bases; bases with no gene match: 8. Germline CDR1 SNHLY, CDR2 FYNNEI. The CDR3 is 14 amino acids. The CDR3 bases are TGTGCCAGCAGTGCGGGCGGGCAGGGGGACATTCAGTACTTC. Amino acid sequence: CASSAGGQGDIQYF.

J is TRBJ1-6 and V is TRBV7-8; the D gene is possibly TRBD1 (5 bases). This CDR3 has 13 residues. CDR1 and CDR2 (germline): SGHVS, FQNEAQ. V lost 1 base and J 13 bases, leaving 11 bases between the germline ends. The CDR3 protein is CASSLGQDSPLHF. DNA of the CDR3: TGTGCCAGCAGCTTAGGACAAGACAGCCCCCTCCACTTT.

The chain uses TRBV11-1 and TRBJ2-7; 7 nucleotides line up with TRBD1. The CDR3 totals 15 residues. The germline V gene has CDR1 SGHAT and CDR2 FQDESV (reference sequence). V trimming: 2 bases; J trimming: 4 bases; junction bases outside the gene matches: 8. Here the CDR3 reads CASSLNVGGDYEQYF. DNA for the CDR3: TGTGCCAGCAGCTTAAATGTAGGGGGCGATTACGAGCAGTACTTC.

V usage is TRBV27 and J usage is TRBJ2-3; 12 nucleotides agree with TRBD1. The CDR3 contains 16 residues. The ends lost 7 bases at V and 2 bases at J; junction bases unmatched: 7. In germline, CDR1 is MNHEY, CDR2 SMNVEV (reference sequence). The CDR3 spells CASMGQGAMITDTQYF. Written as DNA, the CDR3 is TGTGCCAGCATGGGACAGGGGGCGATGATCACAGATACGCAGTATTTT.

The chain employs TRBV6-5 and TRBJ2-2, with 7 bases aligning to TRBD2. Losses at the gene ends were 5 bases for V and 13 bases for J; bases not matched to a gene: 13. Germline V CDR1 and CDR2: MNHEY, SVGAGI. This CDR3 contains 14 residues. CDR3 residues: CASSTQRGDIRLFF. In DNA, the CDR3 is TGTGCCAGCAGTACCCAGCGGGGAGACATAAGGCTGTTTTTT.

The rearrangement joins TRBV7-8 to TRBJ1-2; 7 nucleotides align to TRBD1. The V segment lost 1 base and the J segment 2 bases; nucleotides outside the gene matches: 7. The CDR3 has 16 amino acids. Germline CDR1 reads SGHVS; CDR2 reads FQNEAQ. This chain's CDR3 is CASSLVGGQLNYGYTF. DNA of the CDR3: TGTGCCAGCAGCTTAGTTGGGGGACAGTTGAACTATGGCTACACCTTC.

This chain uses TRBV16 with TRBJ2-1; 7 bases are a match to TRBD1. This CDR3 is 13 amino acids long. CDR1 and CDR2 (germline): KGHSY, FQNENV. The V segment lost 5 bases and the J segment 5 bases; nucleotides outside the gene matches: 3. The CDR3 coding sequence is TGTGCCAGCAGCTTAGACAGGGACAATGAGCAGTTCTTC. Translation gives CASSLDRDNEQFF.

This rearrangement joins TRBV4-2 to TRBJ2-2; 7 nucleotides align to TRBD2. The CDR3 length is 17 residues. J was trimmed by 0 bases and V by 4 bases; bases with no gene match: 8. CDR1 is LGHNA, CDR2 YNFKEQ, per germline. CDR3 sequence (DNA): TGTGCCAGCAGCCCCCTTCTAGCGGAGCCGAACACCGGGGAGCTGTTTTTT. It codes for CASSPLLAEPNTGELFF.

The chain uses TRBV7-3 and TRBJ1-2; D ambiguous. Germline assignment: CDR1 SGHTA and CDR2 FQGTGA. The length of the CDR3 is 14 residues. V lost 5 bases and J 4 bases, leaving 14 bases between the germline ends. The CDR3 DNA follows: TGTGCCAGCAGCCCAAACCCCCTATTCTATGGCTACACCTTC. It specifies CASSPNPLFYGYTF.

This sequence joins TRBV24-1 and TRBJ2-3, with 8 bases fitting TRBD2. This CDR3 has 17 amino acids. V was pared by 11 bases and J by 2 bases, with 17 bases of the junction left unmatched. Germline loops: CDR1 KGHDR, CDR2 SFDVKD. The CDR3 region is CAIGPAGGRTSTDTQYF. CDR3 bases: TGTGCCATCGGCCCTGCGGGAGGCCGGACTTCCACAGATACGCAGTATTTT.